The 25 T cell receptor beta chains in this list originate from one sample, sequenced in a study of T cells after yellow fever vaccination. Via MiXCR, TCRdb re-called the 5' RACE reads, giving one row per CDR3 protein. The table records more than 65,000 distinct CDR3 sequences, 5% to 6.5% of them present only once. The sample was CD4+ T cells sorted from PBMCs, taken roughly 14 days after the first yellow fever vaccination. These receptors were taken from a man in his late teens or twenties who received the YFV17D yellow fever vaccine.

This clonotype has just a few counts. Since a much larger clone is just one base distant, this may be a read error. This chain uses TRBV10-3 with TRBJ2-7; possible D gene TRBD1, 6 bases. The V end lost 6 bases, the J end lost 4 bases, and 13 bases lay between the germline ends. The CDR3 is 13 residues long. CDR1 is ENHRY and CDR2 is SYGVKD in the germline V gene. CDR3 in amino acids: CAISSRDKYEQYF. The DNA for the CDR3 is TGTGCCATCAGCAGCCGGGACAAATACGAGCAGTACTTC.

This clonotype came up many times. V is TRBV9 and J is TRBJ2-5; tentatively, D is TRBD2 (7 bases). CDR1 is SGDLS and CDR2 is YYNGEE in the germline V gene. CDR3 length: 15 amino acids. V was shortened by 0 bases and J by 4 bases, with 13 bases between the two germline ends. CDR3 DNA sequence: TGTGCCAGCAGCGTAGGACCTAGGGGGGGAGAGACCCAGTACTTC. As protein: CASSVGPRGGETQYF.

Many counts were recorded for this clonotype. The genes are TRBV12-3 or TRBV12-4 and TRBJ1-1; 7 positions agree with TRBD1. V dropped 5 bases and J dropped 4; count of bases not matched to a gene: 4. The CDR3 has 13 residues. Here the CDR3 reads CASSMNRGTEAFF. CDR3 nucleotide sequence: TGTGCCAGCAGTATGAACAGGGGCACTGAAGCTTTCTTT.

Ten or more counts support this clonotype. The chain links TRBV11-2 to TRBJ1-1; possible D gene TRBD1, 6 bases. Trimming took off 4 bases at V and 6 bases at J, with 15 bases between the two ends. In germline, CDR1 is SGHAT, CDR2 FQNNGV. The CDR3 extends over 14 amino acids. CDR3 protein: CASSSYRVGAEAFF. The CDR3, as DNA: TGTGCCAGCAGCTCCTACAGGGTAGGAGCTGAAGCTTTCTTT.

This clonotype was seen many times. In nucleotides, the CDR3 is TGCGCCAGCAGCTCTCAACAGGGTTCGGGTGTTGAAGCTTTCTTT. Encoded protein: CASSSQQGSGVEAFF. The gene calls are TRBV5-1 and TRBJ1-1, with a weak D call TRBD1 (6 bases). Per the germline V gene, CDR1 is SGHRS and CDR2 is YFSETQ. V lost 3 bases to trimming and J lost 7 bases, with 19 bases between them. This CDR3 comprises 15 residues.

This clonotype was picked up many times. The chain has TRBV18 and TRBJ2-3, with no clear D. V was pared by 0 bases and J by 5 bases, with 21 bases between. CDR3 size: 18 residues. Germline CDR1 and CDR2: KGHSH and LQKENI. The CDR3 coding sequence is TGTGCCAGCTCACCACCGAACGGCCAGAGTACAATTTTAGATACGCAGTATTTT. Translating it yields CASSPPNGQSTILDTQYF.

The table lists this clonotype with a few counts. This chain uses TRBV30 with TRBJ1-2; 10 bases map to TRBD1. The CDR3 has 15 residues. V shed 3 bases, J shed 4 bases, and the junction held 8 bases outside the gene matches. Germline V gene sequence: CDR1 GTSNPN, CDR2 SVGIG (reference sequence). The CDR3 bases are TGTGCCTGGAGCAAGACAGGGGGCTCGGCCTATGGCTACACCTTC. It yields the protein CAWSKTGGSAYGYTF.

This clonotype was detected ten times or more. The CDR3 region is CASSLDRGTGETQYF. In DNA form, the CDR3 reads TGTGCCAGCAGCTTAGACAGGGGGACCGGAGAGACCCAGTACTTC. This chain joins TRBV7-2 and TRBJ2-5, with 8 bases identical to TRBD1. CDR1 is SGHTA and CDR2 is FQGNSA in the germline V gene. V lost 1 base and J lost 4; bases outside the gene matches: 5. The CDR3 has 15 amino acids.

This clonotype was seen ten or more times. The DNA of the CDR3 is TGTGCCAGTAGAATGAGGGACAGGGGTAATCAGCCCCAGCATTTT. It codes for CASRMRDRGNQPQHF. This chain links TRBV19 with TRBJ1-5; TRBD1 aligns across 10 bases. The CDR3 runs to 15 residues. V was clipped by 6 bases and J by 4 bases; unmatched bases: 6. Per germline, CDR1 LNHDA and CDR2 SQIVND (reference sequence).

Regarding this clonotype: A much larger clone lies a single base off, so this may be a read error. The CDR3 DNA is TGCAGTGCTAGAGAGAAAGGGTTGGCCACAGATACGCAGTATTTT. Its translation is CSAREKGLATDTQYF. The chain recombines TRBV20-1 with TRBJ2-3; D gene ambiguous. Germline CDR1 DFQATT, CDR2 SNEGSKA (reference sequence). V gave up 0 bases and J gave up 2 bases, with 12 bases separating them. This CDR3 spans 15 amino acids.

This clonotype came up many times. The chain recombines TRBV12-3 or TRBV12-4 with TRBJ1-2; no firm D call. Between the trimmed V and J ends, which lost 5 bases and 4 bases, there was a span of 20 bases. The CDR3 has 16 residues. CDR3 DNA sequence: TGTGCCAGCAGTCCTCGGGAGGATTCAAGTCGCTATGGCTACACCTTC. This codes for CASSPREDSSRYGYTF.

The gene calls are TRBV29-1 and TRBJ2-1; TRBD1 matches at 10 bases. The CDR3 runs to 13 residues. V lost 4 bases and J lost 3; bases outside the gene matches: 0. Germline CDR1 SQVTM, CDR2 ANQGSEA. CDR3 in amino acids: CSVGTGGYNEQFF. The CDR3 DNA sequence: TGCAGCGTTGGGACAGGGGGCTACAATGAGCAGTTCTTC.

This clonotype was seen many times. This chain connects TRBV7-2 to TRBJ2-7; D might be TRBD1 (6 bases). V was shortened by 2 bases and J by 0 bases, with 11 bases between the two germline ends. The germline V gene has CDR1 SGHTA and CDR2 FQGNSA. The CDR3 has 15 residues. The CDR3 DNA sequence: TGTGCCAGCAGCTTAAGGGGACAAGGCTCCTACGAGCAGTACGTC. Amino acids: CASSLRGQGSYEQYV.

This clonotype was observed many times. This rearrangement joins TRBV11-2 to TRBJ2-5; 8 bases match TRBD2. J was trimmed by 2 bases and V by 0 bases; bases with no gene match: 11. CDR3 length equals 18 residues. The V gene's germline CDR1 is SGHAT and CDR2 FQNNGV. In nucleotides, the CDR3 is TGTGCCAGCAGCTTAGATGAGAAACTAGCGGAAATTCAAGAGACCCAGTACTTC. Its protein is CASSLDEKLAEIQETQYF.

Details on this clonotype: This may come from a read error, since a much larger clone is one base off. The rearrangement uses TRBV5-1 and TRBJ2-1; D call uncertain. Germline loops: CDR1 SGHRS, CDR2 YFSETQ. This CDR3 comprises 11 residues. The CDR3 DNA is TGCGCCGGCAGCTTGGTAAATGAGCAGTTCTTC. Amino acids: CAGSLVNEQFF.

This clonotype was found many times. The genes are TRBV20-1 and TRBJ2-1; 8 bases are shared with TRBD2. The CDR3 has 14 amino acids. Looked up from germline, CDR1 is DFQATT and CDR2 is SNEGSKA (reference sequence). The V gene end was trimmed by 7 bases and the J gene end by 2 bases; junction bases not matched to a gene: 7. The DNA for the CDR3 is TGCAGTGTCCTCTACGGGGGGGCCTACAATGAGCAGTTCTTC. This encodes CSVLYGGAYNEQFF.

There are many counts of this clonotype. This chain links TRBV5-1 with TRBJ2-3; the D is unclear. V lost 0 bases and J lost 6, with 11 bases in between. In germline, CDR1 is SGHRS, CDR2 YFSETQ. This CDR3 is 14 amino acids long. The CDR3 region is CASSLVGSSDTQYF. The CDR3 coding sequence is TGCGCCAGCAGCTTGGTCGGTAGTTCGGATACGCAGTATTTT.

A few counts support this clonotype. The chain couples TRBV7-2 to TRBJ1-1; D is ambiguous. Trimming left V 2 bases short and J 1 base short, with 17 bases between. CDR3 length: 17 amino acids. Germline V gives CDR1 SGHTA, CDR2 FQGNSA. The CDR3 is CASSLQHAGGWNTEAFF. The CDR3 DNA reads as TGTGCCAGCAGCTTACAGCACGCAGGTGGATGGAACACTGAAGCTTTCTTT.

Many counts were recorded for this clonotype. The chain joins TRBV5-1 to TRBJ2-3; D is tentatively TRBD1 or TRBD2 (6 bases each). V lost 2 bases to trimming and J lost 5 bases, with 9 bases between them. This CDR3 contains 13 residues. Germline V lookup: CDR1 SGHRS, CDR2 YFSETQ. The CDR3 sequence is CASSFRGQDTQYF. Here the CDR3 DNA reads TGCGCCAGCAGCTTTCGGGGGCAAGATACGCAGTATTTT.

This clonotype was observed many times. V is TRBV7-2 and J is TRBJ2-5; D not resolved. The V end was cut by 5 bases, the J end by 2 bases, with 18 bases between. Per the germline V gene, CDR1 is SGHTA and CDR2 is FQGNSA. The CDR3 has 16 amino acids. The CDR3 reads CASSPDRPSPQETQYF. As DNA, the CDR3 is TGTGCCAGCAGCCCCGACCGCCCCAGTCCTCAAGAGACCCAGTACTTC.

This clonotype appeared many times. This chain connects TRBV11-2 to TRBJ2-1; 9 bases are shared with TRBD2. V lost 2 bases, J lost 0 bases, and 8 bases stayed unmatched. CDR1 and CDR2 from the germline V gene are SGHAT and FQNNGV. The CDR3 loop spans 18 amino acids. CDR3: CASSLRERGVTSYNEQFF. The CDR3, as DNA: TGTGCCAGCAGCTTACGGGAGCGGGGGGTCACCTCCTACAATGAGCAGTTCTTC.

This clonotype came up many times. The V call is TRBV28, the J call TRBJ2-7, with unresolved D. The CDR3 is 13 amino acids. V lost 5 bases and J lost 7, with 15 bases in between. The germline CDR1 and CDR2 sequences are MDHEN and SYDVKM. In DNA, the CDR3 is TGTGCCAGCAGTCCCCAGAGTTACTATGAGCAGTACGTC. This codes for CASSPQSYYEQYV.

The sample holds many counts of this clonotype. The chain couples TRBV6-5 to TRBJ1-5, with 7 bases lining up with TRBD1. Germline trimming cut 6 bases from V and 3 bases from J; bases unmatched to any gene: 5. Germline values: CDR1 MNHEY, CDR2 SVGAGI. The CDR3 length is 14 residues. The CDR3 nucleotides are TGTGCCAGCAGGTCCGGGACAGACAATCAGCCCCAGCATTTT. Its protein is CASRSGTDNQPQHF.

This clonotype was counted many times. This chain joins TRBV7-9 and TRBJ1-1; D gene unclear. The V gene's germline CDR1 is SEHNR and CDR2 FQNEAQ (reference sequence). The length of the CDR3 is 13 residues. The V gene lost 2 bases and the J gene lost 4 bases, with 8 bases spanning the gap. The CDR3 sequence: CASSLKKGTEAFF. DNA of the CDR3: TGTGCCAGCAGCTTAAAGAAGGGCACTGAAGCTTTCTTT. Using reference TRBV7-9 and TRBJ1-1 for the parts outside the CDR3, the full variable domain is DTGVSQNPRHKITKRGQNVTFRCDPISEHNRLYWYRQTLGQGPEFLTYFQNEAQLEKSRLLSDRFSAERPKGSFSTLEIQRTEQGDSAMYLCASSLKKGTEAFFGQGTRLTVV.

In its sample, this clonotype was seen many times. The rearrangement uses TRBV25-1 and TRBJ2-1; D call uncertain. The CDR3 loop spans 15 amino acids. The V end lost 5 bases, the J end lost 8 bases, and 19 bases lay between the germline ends. Germline lookup yields CDR1 MGHDK and CDR2 SYGVNS. As DNA, the CDR3 is TGTGCCAGCAGTATGAGACTTACCCCGGCGGATGAGCAGTTCTTC. This sequence encodes CASSMRLTPADEQFF.